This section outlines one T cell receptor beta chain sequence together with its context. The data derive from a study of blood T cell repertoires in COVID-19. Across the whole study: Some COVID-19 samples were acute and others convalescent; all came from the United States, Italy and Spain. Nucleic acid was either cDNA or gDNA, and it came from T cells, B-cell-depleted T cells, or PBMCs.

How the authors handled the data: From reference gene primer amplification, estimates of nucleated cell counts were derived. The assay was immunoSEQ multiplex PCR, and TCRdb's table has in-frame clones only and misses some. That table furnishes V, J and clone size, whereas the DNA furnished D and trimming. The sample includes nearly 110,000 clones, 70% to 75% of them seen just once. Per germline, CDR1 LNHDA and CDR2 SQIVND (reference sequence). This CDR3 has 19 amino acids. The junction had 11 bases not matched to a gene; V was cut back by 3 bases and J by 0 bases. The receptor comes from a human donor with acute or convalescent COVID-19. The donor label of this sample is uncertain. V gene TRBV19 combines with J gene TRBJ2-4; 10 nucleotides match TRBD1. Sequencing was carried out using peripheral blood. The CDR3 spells CASSITTGTGDLAKNIQYF. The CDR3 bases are TGTGCCAGTAGTATTACAACCGGGACAGGGGATTTAGCCAAAAACATTCAGTACTTC. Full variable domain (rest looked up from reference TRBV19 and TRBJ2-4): DGGITQSPKYLFRKEGQNVTLSCEQNLNHDAMYWYRQDPGQGLRLIYYSQIVNDFQKGDIAEGYSVSREKKESFPLTVTSAQKNPTAFYLCASSITTGTGDLAKNIQYFGAGTRLSVL.